The following is a TCR beta chain sequence with its context. A few counts support this clone. Its antigen is currently not known. Nothing much larger sits one base from this clone, and base qualities are not available. Selection of patients required sufficient residual fresh-frozen tumor tissue and over two years of available survival data. Although molecular status otherwise differed among the glioblastoma patients, no patient had an isocitrate dehydrogenase mutation. PBMC were collected before vaccination, two weeks after the third vaccination, and at tumor progression when it occurred. The Qiagen DNeasy Blood extraction Kit was used for extraction of genomic DNA. CDR1 is given as SQVTM and CDR2 as ANQGSEA, both from the germline V gene. From its cysteine to its phenylalanine, the CDR3 spans 12 amino acids. Only the CDR3 DNA is retained, 36 bases long and in frame from the first base. For this chain, trimming is 3 bases at the V end and 4 bases at the J end, and the number of junction bases without a gene match is 3.

The data were obtained in a study of glioma-infiltrating T cells after dendritic cell vaccination (dated by TCRdb to 2016 to 2018). Regarding the research as a whole: A cohort of some 15 glioblastoma patients from Phase I and II dendritic cell vaccination trials was included, of whom 9 were newly diagnosed and 6 had recurrent disease. Autologous tumor lysate-pulsed dendritic cell vaccination was administered to the patients between the early 2000s and the early 2010s. The vaccine consisted of monocyte-derived dendritic cells cultured less than eight days with IL-4 and GM-CSF, then pulsed overnight with autologous tumor lysate. Patients received three intradermal dendritic cell vaccine injections at biweekly intervals in the arm below the axilla. In glioblastoma patients vaccinated with dendritic cells, deep sequencing of TCR beta CDR3 regions served to measure tumor-infiltrating lymphocyte content and to compare repertoires between tumor and blood. TCR sequencing metrics, including TIL content and tumor-blood repertoire overlap, were correlated with survival after dendritic cell vaccination.

The investigation overall reported the following: Longer time to progression and overall survival after dendritic cell vaccination were predicted by higher estimated pretreatment TIL content. The cohort was small and heterogeneous, few patients had complete blood and tumor sets, and even fewer had initial-recurrent tumor pairs. The TCR overlap response model with three groups was called speculative and said to need prospective validation. TCR clonality showed no direct relationship with survival, which suggests that a diverse polyclonal response may matter.

TCRB CDR3 regions were amplified from around 2.1 ug genomic DNA, or all available DNA if less, using the immunoSEQ assay. Multiplex PCR used 60 forward primers for TCR V beta segments and 13 reverse primers for J beta segments. To estimate the number of reads per starting template, synthetic control templates were added to each sample at limiting dilution. The Illumina HiSeq System generated 87 bp sequencing reads. In the original analysis: To remove PCR and sequencing errors, closely related sequences were merged with a nearest neighbor algorithm. TCR overlap was defined as the percentage of unique tumor TCR beta sequences that were also present in the same patient's peripheral blood. TCRdb carries this immuneACCESS record with in-frame sequences only. Its versions omit some clonotypes, under half of them owing to an unresolved V gene in the studies checked, with the rest unexplained. Clone size and the V and J calls come from that table; the DNA yielded D and trimming. The table for this sample lists roughly 83,000 clones; 85% to 90% of them were counted only once. Jointly, the top ten make up approximately 15% of the sample.

In this chain, TRBV29-1 is recombined with TRBJ2-7; 7 central nucleotides agree with TRBD2. The receptor was derived from a human donor with glioblastoma. The sample was blood, taken before dendritic cell vaccination. The DNA sequence follows: TGCAGCGTTGACCTCGGGGGGTACGAGCAGTACTTC. The encoded protein is CSVDLGGYEQYF.